This T cell receptor (beta chain) was identified in a study of tumor-infiltrating lymphocytes in primary liver carcinoma. Study results and limitations: Overlap in tumor-adjacent and tumor-blood pairs fell below that of tumor region pairs.

This CDR3 is built from 15 residues. In the case of this clonotype: Its antigen remains unknown. The junction differs from germline at one of its ends, possibly a read error.

From approximately 20-30 mg of unsorted bulk tissue, DNA and RNA were co-extracted together. Making TCR beta cDNA involved around 500 ng total RNA and a constant-region primer. For TCR beta, libraries were produced by three nested multiplex PCR rounds using slightly modified ARM-PCR. Both of the initial two PCR rounds ran for roughly 11 cycles and employed TRBV1-TRBV30 forward primers alongside a C-beta reverse primer. In TCRdb, the multiplex PCR reads were re-called with MiXCR into one record per CDR3 protein. The repertoire has tens of thousands of distinct CDR3 sequences, roughly two thirds of them found once; the top ten carry around 44%.

The TCR comes from a man in his forties with primary liver carcinoma and hepatitis B virus infection. Sequenced material: liver tumor tissue from sampling region 4. Subset described: tumor region T4, right-lateral pole. The chain joins TRBV12-3 or TRBV12-4 to TRBJ2-7, with 8 bases fitting TRBD1. CDR3 in amino acids: CASTLGQGANYEQYF. The CDR3, as DNA: TGCGCCAGTACTTTAGGTCAGGGGGCCAACTACGAGCAGTACTTC.